This TCR beta chain was sequenced in a study of human T cells and chemical hapten exposure. Study observations and caveats: It was expanded TCRs that formed significantly more large CDR3 similarity clusters than controls did.

At least ten counts were recorded for this clonotype. What it binds is unknown. Germline-derived CDR1 and CDR2 are LGHDT and YNNKEL (reference sequence). V trimming: 5 bases; J trimming: 9 bases; junction bases outside the gene matches: 4. The CDR3 is made up of 13 amino acids. Specified time point: patch test 1, 2 weeks after DPC sensitization. Stated treatment: therapeutic diphenylcyclopropenone sensitization with weekly scalp DPC. The study extracted total RNA from unfractionated whole blood. Participating donors were patients with alopecia, aged 18 to 70 years, considered appropriate candidates for DPC. In the library, unique molecular identifiers were attached to individual cDNA molecules. TCRdb fed the RACE reads into MiXCR, producing one record per CDR3 protein. Altogether about 37,000 distinct CDR3 sequences are present, about 6.3% being singletons, with the ten largest covering roughly 9%.

The clonotype was recovered from a woman aged 25 to 45 with alopecia areata. Some clones in this sample may be carry-over from other donors' samples. The starting material was whole blood, obtained in connection with sensitization to the hapten diphenylcyclopropenone (DPC). V gene TRBV3-1 combines with J gene TRBJ1-6; 7 nucleotides line up with TRBD1. This chain's CDR3 is CASSFRGGSPLHF. Here the CDR3 DNA reads TGTGCCAGCAGCTTCAGGGGGGGTTCACCCCTCCACTTT.